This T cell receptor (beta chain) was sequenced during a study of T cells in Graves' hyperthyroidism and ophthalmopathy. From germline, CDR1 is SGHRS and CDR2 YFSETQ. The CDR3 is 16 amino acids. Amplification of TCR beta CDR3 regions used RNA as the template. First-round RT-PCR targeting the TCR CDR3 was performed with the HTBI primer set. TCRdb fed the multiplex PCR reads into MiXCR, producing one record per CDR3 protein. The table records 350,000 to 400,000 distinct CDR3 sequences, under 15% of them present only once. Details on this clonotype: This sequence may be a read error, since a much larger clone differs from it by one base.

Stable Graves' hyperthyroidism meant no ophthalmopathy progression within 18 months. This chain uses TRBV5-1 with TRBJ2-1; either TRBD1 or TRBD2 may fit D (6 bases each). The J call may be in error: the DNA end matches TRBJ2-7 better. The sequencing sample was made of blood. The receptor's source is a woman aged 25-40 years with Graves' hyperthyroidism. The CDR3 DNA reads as TGCGCCAGCAGCCCCGGGGGCGCCGACTCCTACAATGAGCAGTACTTC. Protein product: CASSPGGADSYNEQYF.